Below are 26 T cell receptor beta chains sequenced from a single sample in a study of control samples from healthy donors and cancer patients. Sequenced by immunoSEQ multiplex PCR; TCRdb stores in-frame clones only, minus some. The sample consists of 98,000 or so clones, roughly nine tenths of them appearing once. Material for sequencing was blood. Receptors originate from a woman in her 70s in good health.

The rearrangement uses TRBV6-1 and TRBJ1-4; 11 bases are a match to TRBD1. The length of the CDR3 is 16 residues. Germline V gives CDR1 MNHNS, CDR2 SASEGT. The J segment lost 6 bases and the V segment lost 1 base, leaving 4 bases of the junction unmatched. The chain's CDR3 is CASSEVTGQGDEKLFF. CDR3 nucleotide sequence: TGTGCCAGCAGTGAAGTAACGGGACAGGGGGATGAAAAACTGTTTTTT.

The CDR3 here is CASSSLAGEGEQYF. DNA of the CDR3: TGTGCCAGCAGCTCACTAGCGGGAGAGGGTGAGCAGTACTTC. The J gene is TRBJ2-7, the V gene TRBV2, with 11 positions matching TRBD2. This CDR3 comprises 14 residues. The ends lost 6 bases at V and 7 bases at J; junction bases unmatched: 8. CDR1 SNHLY and CDR2 FYNNEI come from the germline V gene.

V and J are TRBV20-1 and TRBJ2-1, with D maybe TRBD1 (6 bases). This CDR3 is built from 10 residues. Per germline, CDR1 DFQATT and CDR2 SNEGSKA (reference sequence). Between the trimmed V and J ends, which lost 7 bases and 10 bases, there was a span of 11 bases. The CDR3 spells CSGTGTEQFF. The CDR3 DNA reads TGCAGTGGAACCGGGACAGAGCAGTTCTTC.

The gene calls are TRBV10-3 and TRBJ1-3; the D is unclear. V lost 10 bases and J 0 bases, leaving 10 bases between the germline ends. The CDR3 has 13 residues. CDR1 is ENHRY, CDR2 SYGVKD, per germline. This CDR3 reads CATTASSGNTIYF. The CDR3 DNA follows: TGTGCCACTACAGCGAGCTCTGGAAACACCATATATTTT.

A single count supports this clone. The chain couples TRBV10-3 to TRBJ2-7, with a tentative D call TRBD1 (5 bases). Germline V CDR1 and CDR2: ENHRY, SYGVKD. With 4 bases removed from V and 3 bases from J, the gap between germline ends came to 10 bases. The CDR3 loop spans 13 amino acids. The CDR3 here is CAISVAGYYEQYF. The CDR3 DNA is TGTGCCATCAGTGTGGCAGGGTACTACGAGCAGTACTTC.

The chain combines TRBV28 with TRBJ1-5; 7 positions match TRBD1. Per germline, CDR1 MDHEN and CDR2 SYDVKM. The CDR3 contains 14 residues. Germline trimming cut 3 bases from V and 7 bases from J; bases unmatched to any gene: 6. The CDR3 loop reads CASSFRGGWQPQHF. The CDR3 DNA is TGTGCCAGCAGTTTCAGGGGGGGTTGGCAGCCCCAGCATTTT.

The CDR3 DNA sequence: TGTGCCAGCAGTGGGGGGTCATTCGGGAACACTGAAGCTTTCTTT. Translating it yields CASSGGSFGNTEAFF. This sequence joins TRBV2 and TRBJ1-1; tentative D call: TRBD1 (5 bases). The CDR3 covers 15 residues. V was pared by 4 bases and J by 1 base, with 13 bases between. Germline assignment: CDR1 SNHLY and CDR2 FYNNEI.

J is TRBJ1-1 and V is TRBV10-3; 9 nucleotides align to TRBD1. Germline V CDR1 and CDR2: ENHRY, SYGVKD. After removal of 5 bases from V and 0 bases from J, the junction contained 4 bases not matched to a gene. This CDR3 has 15 amino acids. The CDR3 here is CAISNGQGMNTEAFF. The CDR3 nucleotides are TGTGCCATCAGTAACGGACAGGGGATGAACACTGAAGCTTTCTTT.

This rearrangement joins TRBV27 to TRBJ1-1; weak D call: TRBD1 (6 bases). V was trimmed by 5 bases and J by 2 bases, leaving 15 bases between them. The CDR3 is made up of 15 amino acids. Germline CDR1 reads MNHEY; CDR2 reads SMNVEV (reference sequence). CDR3 bases: TGTGCCAGCAGTCCTCTACCAGGGGTTAACACTGAAGCTTTCTTT. Amino acids: CASSPLPGVNTEAFF.

J is TRBJ2-5 and V is TRBV10-2, with 9 nucleotides matching TRBD2. The CDR3 totals 15 residues. CDR1 is WSHSY and CDR2 is SAAADI in the germline V gene. V lost 6 bases and J lost 2; bases outside the gene matches: 7. Here the CDR3 reads CASRATSGAQETQYF. The CDR3, as DNA: TGCGCCAGCAGGGCGACTAGCGGAGCGCAAGAGACCCAGTACTTC.

The chain's CDR3 is CASSLESREQFF. The CDR3, as DNA: TGTGCCAGCAGCTTGGAGTCCCGTGAGCAGTTCTTC. The chain combines TRBV5-6 with TRBJ2-1; no clear D gene. CDR1 is SGHDT and CDR2 is YYEEEE in the germline V gene. V lost 0 bases and J 9 bases, leaving 7 bases between the germline ends. This CDR3 spans 12 amino acids.

V and J are TRBV3-1 (or the pseudogene TRBV3-2) and TRBJ2-2; no definite D call. The V end was cut by 1 base, the J end by 8 bases, with 14 bases between. The germline V gene encodes CDR1 LGHDT and CDR2 YNNKEL (reference sequence). This CDR3 comprises 15 residues. The DNA for the CDR3 is TGTGCCAGCAGCCAAGGAAACACGGTGGCTGGGGAGCTGTTTTTT. It yields the protein CASSQGNTVAGELFF.

J is TRBJ1-5 and V is TRBV6-5; D perhaps matches TRBD1 (6 bases). Trimming took off 9 bases at V and 4 bases at J, with 10 bases between the two ends. The CDR3 has 12 residues. Looked up from germline, CDR1 is MNHEY and CDR2 is SVGAGI. CDR3 nucleotide sequence: TGTGCCAGGATACAGGGAAATCAGCCCCAGCATTTT. It is translated as CARIQGNQPQHF.

V is TRBV5-4 and J is TRBJ1-1; no clear D. This CDR3 has 13 residues. Trimming took off 0 bases at V and 1 base at J, with 4 bases between the two ends. The germline CDR1 and CDR2 sequences are SGHNT and YYREEE (reference sequence). The CDR3: CASSLATNTEAFF. CDR3 nucleotides: TGTGCCAGCAGCTTGGCCACGAACACTGAAGCTTTCTTT.

The rearrangement uses TRBV4-2 and TRBJ1-5; 10 bases agree with TRBD1. Germline trimming cut 4 bases from V and 4 bases from J; bases unmatched to any gene: 4. Germline CDR1 is LGHNA and CDR2 is YNFKEQ. The CDR3 is 15 residues long. Written as DNA, the CDR3 is TGTGCCAGCAGCCCGGGGACAGGGGAGAATCAGCCCCAGCATTTT. This codes for CASSPGTGENQPQHF.

This chain uses TRBV20-1 with TRBJ1-1; the D is unclear. The germline gives CDR1 DFQATT, CDR2 SNEGSKA (reference sequence). The CDR3 runs 11 residues. The V end was cut by 4 bases, the J end by 1 base, with 4 bases between. The CDR3 nucleotides read TGCAGTGCTATGAAGAACACTGAAGCTTTCTTT. Translation gives CSAMKNTEAFF.

CDR3 protein: CASSLESRVNTEAFF. For the CDR3, the DNA is TGTGCCAGCAGCTTGGAGTCGAGAGTGAACACTGAAGCTTTCTTT. The chain carries TRBV5-4 and TRBJ1-1, with D uncertain. Germline V gene lookup returns CDR1 SGHNT and CDR2 YYREEE (reference sequence). This CDR3 has 15 residues. Trimming shortened V by 0 bases and J by 0 bases, and 9 bases separated the two germline ends.

J is TRBJ2-3 and V is TRBV5-4, with 8 bases identical to TRBD2. The germline V gene encodes CDR1 SGHNT and CDR2 YYREEE (reference sequence). The CDR3 is 15 amino acids. The V and J ends lost 1 base and 5 bases, in that order; junction bases with no gene match: 6. CDR3 bases: TGTGCCAGCAGCTTGCGGGGGGGCCTTGGAGATACGCAGTATTTT. This encodes CASSLRGGLGDTQYF. Full variable domain (outside the CDR3, taken from reference TRBV5-4 and TRBJ2-3): ETGVTQSPTHLIKTRGQQVTLRCSSQSGHNTVSWYQQALGQGPQFIFQYYREEENGRGNFPPRFSGLQFPNYSSELNVNALELDDSALYLCASSLRGGLGDTQYFGPGTRLTVL.

The rearrangement uses TRBV30 and TRBJ2-3; D might be TRBD2 (5 bases). The germline gives CDR1 GTSNPN, CDR2 SVGIG (reference sequence). CDR3 length equals 12 residues. V gave up 3 bases and J gave up 5 bases, with 9 bases separating them. Written as DNA, the CDR3 is TGTGCCTGGAGCCCAACTAGAGATACGCAGTATTTT. It translates to CAWSPTRDTQYF.

CDR3 coding DNA: TGTGCCAGCAGCCAAACTCCGGGACTAGGCAACAATGAGCAGTTCTTC. It specifies CASSQTPGLGNNEQFF. This chain joins TRBV7-9 and TRBJ2-1, with 8 positions matching TRBD2. The CDR3 is made up of 16 amino acids. CDR1 is SEHNR, CDR2 FQNEAQ, per germline (reference sequence). The ends lost 5 bases at V and 5 bases at J; junction bases unmatched: 11.

This clone occurred once. This chain connects TRBV5-1 to TRBJ1-2; D remains ambiguous. V lost 4 bases and J lost 4, with 14 bases in between. This CDR3 contains 14 residues. Germline V gives CDR1 SGHRS, CDR2 YFSETQ. The CDR3 loop reads CASSEQGSGYGYTF. The DNA for the CDR3 is TGCGCCAGCAGCGAACAAGGGTCCGGCTATGGCTACACCTTC.

The chain has TRBV29-1 and TRBJ1-2; 9 bases map to TRBD1. The trim removed 6 bases at V and 8 bases at J, leaving 13 bases unmatched. Germline V CDR1 and CDR2: SQVTM, ANQGSEA. The CDR3 length is 14 residues. The CDR3 nucleotides are TGCAGCGTATCACCCGGGACAGGGATTCAGGGCTACACCTTC. Amino acid sequence: CSVSPGTGIQGYTF.

The chain couples TRBV11-2 to TRBJ2-7, with D possibly being TRBD1 (6 bases). V lost 0 bases to trimming and J lost 4 bases, with 13 bases between them. Germline lookup yields CDR1 SGHAT and CDR2 FQNNGV. The CDR3 contains 15 residues. In DNA form, the CDR3 reads TGTGCCAGCAGCTTAGAAACCGGGACATTTTACGAGCAGTACTTC. Amino acid sequence: CASSLETGTFYEQYF.

This clone was seen a handful of times. This chain joins TRBV6-1 and TRBJ2-2, with a possible D match to TRBD2 (5 bases). V lost 3 bases to trimming and J lost 10 bases, with 18 bases between them. CDR1 is MNHNS and CDR2 is SASEGT in the germline V gene. The CDR3 loop spans 15 amino acids. Written as DNA, the CDR3 is TGTGCCAGCAGTGACCGGCTAGCCGCCCAGGAGGAGCTGTTTTTT. Encoded protein: CASSDRLAAQEELFF.

The chain carries TRBV7-9 and TRBJ2-1; tentatively, D is TRBD1 (5 bases). The CDR3 covers 12 residues. Germline V gene data show CDR1 as SEHNR and CDR2 as FQNEAQ (reference sequence). Trimming removed 1 base at V and 12 bases at J, with 10 bases between. The CDR3 loop reads CASSLGDQGQFF. CDR3 nucleotides: TGTGCCAGCAGCTTAGGAGACCAGGGGCAGTTCTTC. Full variable domain (rest looked up from reference TRBV7-9 and TRBJ2-1): DTGVSQNPRHKITKRGQNVTFRCDPISEHNRLYWYRQTLGQGPEFLTYFQNEAQLEKSRLLSDRFSAERPKGSFSTLEIQRTEQGDSAMYLCASSLGDQGQFFGPGTRLTVL.

The chain links TRBV27 to TRBJ2-1; 10 bases match TRBD2. The CDR3 has 15 residues. The germline V gene encodes CDR1 MNHEY and CDR2 SMNVEV (reference sequence). V dropped 3 bases and J dropped 7; count of bases not matched to a gene: 6. Here the CDR3 reads CASSFGLAGVNEQFF. The CDR3 DNA is TGTGCCAGCAGTTTCGGGCTAGCGGGAGTGAATGAGCAGTTCTTC.